A single sample gave rise to the 19 T cell receptor beta chains below, sequenced in a study of T-cell reconstitution after alpha-beta-depleted transplantation in children. Unique molecular identifiers featured in how the TCRbeta library was prepared. TCRdb reprocessed the PCR reads with MiXCR, giving one entry per CDR3 protein. Altogether about 91,000 distinct CDR3 sequences are present, 7% to 9% being singletons, with the ten largest covering 5.5% to 8%. The material sequenced was PBMCs from the stem cell graft donor, taken from the stem cell graft. These receptors all come from a human donor who donated a stem cell graft to a child with congenital amegakaryocytic thrombocytopenia.

This clonotype was observed many times. This sequence joins TRBV20-1 and TRBJ2-5; no reliable D call. CDR3 length: 12 amino acids. Germline CDR1 reads DFQATT; CDR2 reads SNEGSKA (reference sequence). The V and J ends lost 0 bases and 5 bases respectively, with 7 bases between them. This chain's CDR3 is CSAREPRETQYF. Here the CDR3 DNA reads TGCAGTGCTAGAGAGCCCCGGGAGACCCAGTACTTC.

This clonotype was seen at least ten times. The chain carries TRBV6-1 and TRBJ1-5; D is unresolved. Germline CDR1 and CDR2: MNHNS and SASEGT. V gave up 7 bases and J gave up 6 bases, with 13 bases separating them. This CDR3 has 13 residues. The CDR3 spells CASKSRESQPQHF. The CDR3 nucleotides are TGTGCCAGCAAGTCGAGGGAAAGTCAGCCCCAGCATTTT.

There are many counts of this clonotype. This chain uses TRBV7-2 with TRBJ2-3, with D uncertain. CDR3 length: 13 residues. Germline values: CDR1 SGHTA, CDR2 FQGNSA. V shed 6 bases and J shed 0 bases, with 7 bases lying between them. The CDR3 region has the DNA TGTGCCAGCAGACCCTCAAGCACAGATACGCAGTATTTT. It is translated as CASRPSSTDTQYF.

This clonotype was seen repeatedly, ten times or more. The chain joins TRBV7-6 to TRBJ2-7; 8 bases are shared with TRBD1. This CDR3 is 15 amino acids long. The V and J ends lost 0 bases and 7 bases, in that order; junction bases with no gene match: 8. CDR1 SGHVS and CDR2 FNYEAQ come from the germline V gene. CDR3 bases: TGTGCCAGCAGCTTAGCTGGGCAGGGGGCGGGTGAGCAGTACTTC. Translation: CASSLAGQGAGEQYF. Full variable domain (remainder filled in from reference TRBV7-6 and TRBJ2-7): GAGVSQSPRYKVTKRGQDVALRCDPISGHVSLYWYRQALGQGPEFLTYFNYEAQQDKSGLPNDRFSAERPEGSISTLTIQRTEQRDSAMYRCASSLAGQGAGEQYFGPGTRLTVT.

This chain connects TRBV6-1 to TRBJ2-5; the match to TRBD1 covers 10 bases. Trimming at V came to 4 bases and at J to 4 bases, leaving 9 bases not matched to a gene. CDR1 is MNHNS, CDR2 SASEGT, per germline. This CDR3 spans 16 amino acids. CDR3 sequence (DNA): TGTGCCAGCAGTGGTCGACAGGGGGCGCTTTTAGAGACCCAGTACTTC. Protein: CASSGRQGALLETQYF.

This clonotype was counted many times. The rearrangement links TRBV5-1 to TRBJ2-5; possible D gene TRBD2, 6 bases. Trimming shortened V by 3 bases and J by 0 bases, and 12 bases separated the two germline ends. Germline loops: CDR1 SGHRS, CDR2 YFSETQ. The CDR3 totals 15 residues. The CDR3 loop is CASSSSGRHQETQYF. The CDR3 nucleotides read TGCGCCAGCAGCTCGAGCGGGCGACACCAAGAGACCCAGTACTTC.

Ten or more counts support this clonotype. The CDR3 region has the DNA TGCGCCAGCAGCCCCCAGGCGGGGAACACTGAAGCTTTCTTT. Its protein is CASSPQAGNTEAFF. The chain couples TRBV5-1 to TRBJ1-1; D is uncertain. Trimming left V 4 bases short and J 1 base short, with 11 bases between. Germline values: CDR1 SGHRS, CDR2 YFSETQ. CDR3 length: 14 residues.

Ten or more counts support this clonotype. The chain recombines TRBV5-1 with TRBJ1-2; tentatively, D is TRBD1 (5 bases). The V end was cut by 4 bases, the J end by 2 bases, with 18 bases between. CDR3 size: 16 residues. CDR1 SGHRS and CDR2 YFSETQ come from the germline V gene. The CDR3 loop reads CASSRGDHTRNYGYTF. The CDR3 coding sequence is TGCGCCAGCAGCCGGGGGGACCACACTCGGAACTATGGCTACACCTTC.

At least ten counts were recorded for this clonotype. J is TRBJ1-1 and V is TRBV20-1, with 8 bases fitting TRBD1. The ends lost 6 bases at V and 6 bases at J; junction bases unmatched: 15. The CDR3 covers 15 residues. Germline V CDR1 and CDR2: DFQATT, SNEGSKA (reference sequence). CDR3 nucleotide sequence: TGCAGTGCCTCGAGCACAGGGGGGAGTTGGGCTGAAGCTTTCTTT. It specifies CSASSTGGSWAEAFF.

This clonotype came up many times. V gene TRBV5-1 combines with J gene TRBJ1-1, with TRBD1 as a possible D gene (6 bases). In germline, CDR1 is SGHRS, CDR2 YFSETQ. V was cut by 0 bases and J by 4 bases, with 13 bases left in between. The CDR3 runs to 15 residues. CDR3 DNA sequence: TGCGCCAGCAGCTTGGCCAGGGGAATCAGCACTGAAGCTTTCTTT. Translation gives CASSLARGISTEAFF.

This clonotype was counted many times. The chain has TRBV5-1 and TRBJ1-2, with TRBD1 identical over 7 bases. Germline CDR1 and CDR2: SGHRS and YFSETQ. The CDR3 runs 15 residues. With 4 bases clipped from V and 4 bases from J, the junction kept 10 bases outside the gene matches. The CDR3: CASSDSTGLGYGYTF. The CDR3 DNA reads as TGCGCCAGCAGCGACTCGACAGGGCTGGGCTATGGCTACACCTTC.

This clonotype was seen many times. The chain recombines TRBV29-1 with TRBJ2-1, with TRBD2 identical over 7 bases. Germline V gives CDR1 SQVTM, CDR2 ANQGSEA. J was trimmed by 0 bases and V by 4 bases; bases with no gene match: 3. The CDR3 has 14 amino acids. The CDR3 sequence is CSVGGGSSYNEQFF. CDR3 in DNA: TGCAGCGTTGGAGGCGGGAGCTCCTACAATGAGCAGTTCTTC.

Concerning this clonotype itself: This may arise from a read error, as a much more abundant clone is one base away. The chain recombines TRBV2 with TRBJ1-6; no firm D call. Per the germline V gene, CDR1 is SNHLY and CDR2 is FYNNEI. This CDR3 contains 13 residues. The CDR3 reads CPSSEQDNSPLHF. The DNA for the CDR3 is TGTCCCAGCAGTGAGCAGGATAATTCACCCCTCCACTTT. The complete variable domain, with remaining parts taken from reference TRBV2 and TRBJ1-6, reads EPEVTQTPSHQVTQMGQEVILRCVPISNHLYFYWYRQILGQKVEFLVSFYNNEISEKSEIFDDQFSVERPDGSNFTLKIRSTKLEDSAMYFCPSSEQDNSPLHFGNGTRLTVT.

This clonotype appeared many times. The chain carries TRBV12-3 or TRBV12-4 and TRBJ2-1; a weak D match, TRBD1 (6 bases). This CDR3 is built from 16 residues. V was shortened by 6 bases and J by 0 bases, with 15 bases between the two germline ends. The CDR3 bases are TGTGCCAGCAGGGACAGTCTCCGGGGCTCCTACAATGAGCAGTTCTTC. Translating gives CASRDSLRGSYNEQFF.

This clonotype was picked up many times. The V gene is TRBV12-3 or TRBV12-4, the J gene TRBJ2-2; D unclear. The V end lost 6 bases, the J end lost 2 bases, and 19 bases lay between the germline ends. There are 17 residues in the CDR3. Here the CDR3 DNA reads TGTGCCAGCAGCCCCCTTAGACGGTCTACTAACACCGGGGAGCTGTTTTTT. Translation: CASSPLRRSTNTGELFF.

This clonotype was observed at least ten times. The chain is built from TRBV5-1 and TRBJ2-1, with D possibly TRBD2 on 6 matching bases. V was pared by 0 bases and J by 5 bases, with 12 bases between. CDR1 and CDR2 from the germline V gene are SGHRS and YFSETQ. CDR3 length: 15 residues. The DNA of the CDR3 is TGCGCCAGCAGCTTGGGTCTAGCGCCACACAATGAGCAGTTCTTC. It codes for CASSLGLAPHNEQFF.

This chain links TRBV12-3 or TRBV12-4 with TRBJ2-5, with 8 bases that match TRBD2. The CDR3 runs 15 residues. The V and J ends lost 7 bases and 3 bases, in that order; junction bases with no gene match: 10. The CDR3 here is CASKAGGGPEETQYF. The CDR3 DNA sequence: TGTGCCAGCAAAGCGGGCGGGGGGCCCGAAGAGACCCAGTACTTC.

The V and J genes are TRBV5-6 and TRBJ2-3; D is possibly TRBD2 (5 bases). CDR3 length: 18 amino acids. The V gene's germline CDR1 is SGHDT and CDR2 YYEEEE. V was trimmed by 2 bases and J by 6 bases, leaving 25 bases between them. Here the CDR3 DNA reads TGTGCCAGCAGCTTCGGGGATGGGCTATCAGTTCCGCCCGATACGCAGTATTTT. Translation: CASSFGDGLSVPPDTQYF. Based on the CDR3 plus reference TRBV5-6 and TRBJ2-3, the full variable domain is DAGVTQSPTHLIKTRGQQVTLRCSPKSGHDTVSWYQQALGQGPQFIFQYYEEEERQRGNFPDRFSGHQFPNYSSELNVNALLLGDSALYLCASSFGDGLSVPPDTQYFGPGTRLTVL.

This clonotype was observed many times. V and J are TRBV27 and TRBJ2-7, with TRBD2 matching over 8 bases. CDR1 MNHEY and CDR2 SMNVEV come from the germline V gene (reference sequence). J was trimmed by 4 bases and V by 3 bases; bases with no gene match: 11. The CDR3 runs 16 residues. The CDR3 nucleotides are TGTGCCAGCAGTTTGGACGCCGGGACTAGTGTGTACGAGCAGTACTTC. Protein product: CASSLDAGTSVYEQYF.